A single sample gave rise to the 28 T cell receptor beta chains below, sequenced in a study of blood T cell repertoires in COVID-19. Assay: immunoSEQ multiplex PCR; the TCRdb copy retains only in-frame clones and omits some. The sample contains 70,000 to 100,000 clones, roughly 88% of which appear only once. Material: peripheral blood. The receptor source for this set is an elderly woman with acute or convalescent COVID-19.

The chain joins TRBV25-1 to TRBJ2-5; D gene uncertain. The CDR3 is made up of 14 amino acids. CDR1 is MGHDK, CDR2 SYGVNS, per germline. Trimming stripped 3 bases from V and 1 base from J, with 9 bases between. CDR3 coding DNA: TGTGCCAGCAGTGACCCCCAGGCCCAAGAGACCCAGTACTTC. Its translation is CASSDPQAQETQYF.

This chain joins TRBV28 and TRBJ1-5, with D hard to call. V lost 5 bases, J lost 0 bases, and 11 bases lay in between. Per germline, CDR1 MDHEN and CDR2 SYDVKM. The CDR3 is 15 amino acids. CDR3 protein: CASSPHKISNQPQHF. The CDR3 DNA follows: TGTGCCAGCAGTCCTCACAAAATTAGCAATCAGCCCCAGCATTTT.

The genes are TRBV6-2 or TRBV6-3 and TRBJ2-5; 10 bases align to TRBD1. V dropped 0 bases and J dropped 2; count of bases not matched to a gene: 3. Germline assignment: CDR1 MNHEY and CDR2 SVGEGT. The CDR3 runs 16 residues. In nucleotides, the CDR3 is TGTGCCAGCAGTTACTCCTGGGACAGGGGACAAGAGACCCAGTACTTC. It yields the protein CASSYSWDRGQETQYF.

The gene calls are TRBV11-2 and TRBJ2-5, with a possible D match to TRBD2 (5 bases). From germline, CDR1 is SGHAT and CDR2 FQNNGV. The ends were cut back, 5 bases at V and 2 bases at J, with 18 bases in the middle. The CDR3 has 16 residues. The CDR3 nucleotides read TGTGCCAGCAGCCCTTGGAGAGGGCGAGCGCAAGAGACCCAGTACTTC. Protein product: CASSPWRGRAQETQYF.

The rearrangement joins TRBV29-1 to TRBJ1-2; D is uncertain. The CDR3 spans 13 residues. Germline-derived CDR1 and CDR2 are SQVTM and ANQGSEA. V shed 7 bases and J shed 8 bases, with 20 bases lying between them. The CDR3 nucleotides read TGCAGCGCCCGTTCCTTCGGGTCCTCCGGCTACACCTTC. It codes for CSARSFGSSGYTF.

DNA for the CDR3: TGTGCTAGTGGGACCGCCGGGCCCGGGAGAAATTCACCCCTCCACTTT. It specifies CASGTAGPGRNSPLHF. The rearrangement joins TRBV12-5 to TRBJ1-6; D call uncertain. The CDR3 totals 16 residues. Trimming removed 6 bases from V and 7 bases from J, with 19 bases in between. Germline CDR1 and CDR2: LGHNT and FRNRAP.

The rearrangement links TRBV18 to TRBJ2-5; unclear D gene. Germline assignment: CDR1 KGHSH and CDR2 LQKENI. The ends were cut back, 2 bases at V and 5 bases at J, with 12 bases in the middle. The CDR3 sequence is 14 residues long. CDR3 sequence: CASSPTGPEETQYF. CDR3 in DNA: TGTGCCAGCTCACCAACTGGGCCCGAGGAGACCCAGTACTTC.

For this clone: Other nucleotide sequences in the sample specify the same CDR3. The V and J genes are TRBV7-9 and TRBJ1-1; 9 bases agree with TRBD1. Germline loops: CDR1 SEHNR, CDR2 FQNEAQ (reference sequence). Trimming took 5 bases from V and 2 from J; bases not matched to a gene: 6. This CDR3 has 15 residues. The CDR3 region is CASSDTQGANTEAFF. For the CDR3, the DNA is TGTGCCAGCAGCGATACACAGGGGGCAAACACTGAAGCTTTCTTT.

The genes are TRBV20-1 and TRBJ1-2, with 8 bases identical to TRBD1. The V gene's germline CDR1 is DFQATT and CDR2 SNEGSKA (reference sequence). CDR3 length equals 21 residues. With 3 bases clipped from V and 13 bases from J, the junction kept 37 bases outside the gene matches. This chain's CDR3 is CSASISKSGWTGQVWRDPFTF. CDR3 nucleotide sequence: TGCAGTGCTAGTATCTCCAAATCCGGTTGGACGGGACAGGTCTGGCGGGACCCGTTCACCTTC.

The chain combines TRBV5-6 with TRBJ1-5; no reliable D call. Trimming pared 0 bases from V and 1 base from J, leaving 11 bases between. This CDR3 is built from 16 residues. Germline V CDR1 and CDR2: SGHDT, YYEEEE. CDR3: CASSLAIGSSNQPQHF. CDR3 bases: TGTGCCAGCAGCTTGGCCATCGGGAGCAGCAATCAGCCCCAGCATTTT. The whole variable domain, filled in from reference TRBV5-6 and TRBJ1-5, reads DAGVTQSPTHLIKTRGQQVTLRCSPKSGHDTVSWYQQALGQGPQFIFQYYEEEERQRGNFPDRFSGHQFPNYSSELNVNALLLGDSALYLCASSLAIGSSNQPQHFGDGTRLSIL.

The chain joins TRBV28 to TRBJ1-1; TRBD1 is a possible D gene (6 bases). The CDR3 runs to 13 residues. Germline-derived CDR1 and CDR2 are MDHEN and SYDVKM. Trimming removed 3 bases at V and 8 bases at J, with 13 bases between. In DNA, the CDR3 is TGTGCCAGCAGTTTTGATGGCAGGGGAGAAGCTTTCTTT. Translation: CASSFDGRGEAFF.

The rearrangement links TRBV5-1 to TRBJ1-2; no firm D call. Germline assignment: CDR1 SGHRS and CDR2 YFSETQ. The germline V and J ends were trimmed by 0 bases and 1 base, with 7 bases remaining between them. This CDR3 contains 14 residues. The DNA of the CDR3 is TGCGCCAGCAGCTTGGCCTACAGTAACTATGGCTACACCTTC. Translated: CASSLAYSNYGYTF. Drawing the rest from reference TRBV5-1 and TRBJ1-2, the complete variable domain is KAGVTQTPRYLIKTRGQQVTLSCSPISGHRSVSWYQQTPGQGLQFLFEYFSETQRNKGNFPGRFSGRQFSNSRSEMNVSTLELGDSALYLCASSLAYSNYGYTFGSGTRLTVV.

The chain is built from TRBV27 and TRBJ1-2; 10 bases match TRBD1. This CDR3 is built from 15 residues. Germline V lookup: CDR1 MNHEY, CDR2 SMNVEV (reference sequence). V gave up 2 bases and J gave up 8 bases; unmatched junction bases: 8. As DNA, the CDR3 is TGTGCCAGCAGTTTAGGGTCGGGACAGGGGAGCGGCTACACCTTC. It translates to CASSLGSGQGSGYTF.

V is TRBV27 and J is TRBJ2-3, with 7 nucleotides matching TRBD2. CDR1 is MNHEY and CDR2 is SMNVEV in the germline V gene (reference sequence). The ends lost 0 bases at V and 0 bases at J; junction bases unmatched: 9. CDR3 length: 18 amino acids. CDR3 in DNA: TGTGCCAGCAGTTTATCGGGAGTGGTAGCGGGCAGCACAGATACGCAGTATTTT. This sequence encodes CASSLSGVVAGSTDTQYF.

This chain uses TRBV7-9 with TRBJ2-1, with 9 bases aligning to TRBD2. V lost 2 bases and J lost 9; bases outside the gene matches: 5. CDR3 length: 14 amino acids. The germline V gene encodes CDR1 SEHNR and CDR2 FQNEAQ (reference sequence). This chain's CDR3 is CASSLLAGAGEQFF. CDR3 coding DNA: TGTGCCAGCAGCTTATTAGCGGGAGCGGGTGAGCAGTTCTTC. Drawing the rest from reference TRBV7-9 and TRBJ2-1, the complete variable domain is DTGVSQNPRHKITKRGQNVTFRCDPISEHNRLYWYRQTLGQGPEFLTYFQNEAQLEKSRLLSDRFSAERPKGSFSTLEIQRTEQGDSAMYLCASSLLAGAGEQFFGPGTRLTVL.

The gene calls are TRBV5-4 and TRBJ2-1, with TRBD1 matching over 7 bases. The J segment lost 0 bases and the V segment lost 2 bases, leaving 2 bases of the junction unmatched. The germline V gene has CDR1 SGHNT and CDR2 YYREEE (reference sequence). This CDR3 is built from 15 residues. The CDR3 DNA is TGTGCCAGCAGCTTCGGGACAGACTCCTACAATGAGCAGTTCTTC. It yields the protein CASSFGTDSYNEQFF.

This chain uses TRBV4-2 with TRBJ2-5; tentative D call: TRBD2 (6 bases). The CDR3 length is 14 residues. V was cut by 3 bases and J by 5 bases, with 13 bases left in between. Germline V gene lookup returns CDR1 LGHNA and CDR2 YNFKEQ. Here the CDR3 reads CASSQGTPRETQYF. The CDR3 coding sequence is TGTGCCAGCAGCCAGGGGACTCCTCGCGAGACCCAGTACTTC.

The rearrangement uses TRBV14 and TRBJ2-7; TRBD2 aligns across 8 bases. The CDR3 sequence is 15 residues long. Germline V gene sequence: CDR1 SGHDN, CDR2 FVKESK. The trim removed 0 bases at V and 8 bases at J, leaving 9 bases unmatched. CDR3 in DNA: TGTGCCAGCAGCCAAGATCCATCCGGACTAGCCCAGCAGTACTTC. Residues: CASSQDPSGLAQQYF.

This clone was observed a single time. This chain joins TRBV7-8 and TRBJ2-5; possibly TRBD2 for D (5 bases). V was trimmed by 2 bases and J by 2 bases, leaving 15 bases between them. Germline-derived CDR1 and CDR2 are SGHVS and FQNEAQ. The CDR3 is 16 amino acids. CDR3 coding DNA: TGTGCCAGCAGCTTATTTGGGAGCGCGCCTCAAGAGACCCAGTACTTC. Translated, it gives CASSLFGSAPQETQYF.

The chain has TRBV6-5 and TRBJ2-3; possible D gene TRBD1, 6 bases. CDR1 and CDR2 (germline): MNHEY, SVGAGI. Trimming left V 0 bases short and J 4 bases short, with 14 bases between. CDR3 length: 16 residues. The CDR3 sequence: CASSYSRPTGPDTQYF. Here the CDR3 DNA reads TGTGCCAGCAGTTACTCGAGACCGACAGGCCCAGATACGCAGTATTTT.

The chain couples TRBV4-1 to TRBJ1-4; D gene unclear. The V end lost 1 base, the J end lost 6 bases, and 12 bases lay between the germline ends. Germline loops: CDR1 MGHRA, CDR2 YSYEKL. CDR3 length: 15 amino acids. CDR3 coding DNA: TGCGCCAGCAGCCAAGCTGGAGGTGGGCATGAAAAACTGTTTTTT. This sequence encodes CASSQAGGGHEKLFF.

The chain recombines TRBV29-1 with TRBJ2-1, with a weak D call TRBD1 (7 bases). Germline V gene sequence: CDR1 SQVTM, CDR2 ANQGSEA. Trimming removed 4 bases from V and 4 bases from J, with 11 bases in between. The CDR3 has 13 residues. CDR3 bases: TGCAGCGTTGGCGGGACAGATTACAATGAGCAGTTCTTC. Encoded protein: CSVGGTDYNEQFF.

The V call is TRBV27, the J call TRBJ1-1, with D possibly being TRBD1 (6 bases). The CDR3 length is 15 residues. V was pared by 3 bases and J by 4 bases, with 15 bases between. Per germline, CDR1 MNHEY and CDR2 SMNVEV (reference sequence). In nucleotides, the CDR3 is TGTGCCAGCAGTTTCACGGGGGGGCAGGGCACTGAAGCTTTCTTT. Its translation is CASSFTGGQGTEAFF.

The chain carries TRBV5-4 and TRBJ1-4; D gene uncertain. Germline CDR1 is SGHNT and CDR2 is YYREEE (reference sequence). The V and J ends lost 2 bases and 0 bases respectively, with 11 bases between them. There are 16 residues in the CDR3. The CDR3 spells CASSFGGTSTNEKLFF. The CDR3 DNA reads as TGTGCCAGCAGCTTTGGTGGCACATCAACTAATGAAAAACTGTTTTTT.

This clone was detected a few times. As DNA, the CDR3 is TGTGCCAGAAGCTTGGCAGGGTCTGGGGCCAACGTCCTGACTTTC. This encodes CARSLAGSGANVLTF. The genes are TRBV5-3 and TRBJ2-6; D may be TRBD1 (5 bases). TRBV5-3 is recorded as an ORF, its role being uncertain. V lost 0 bases to trimming and J lost 1 base, with 5 bases between them. The CDR3 totals 15 residues.

The rearrangement uses TRBV19 and TRBJ1-3, with a possible D match to TRBD1 (5 bases). The CDR3 spans 14 residues. The V gene's germline CDR1 is LNHDA and CDR2 SQIVND (reference sequence). V was cut by 4 bases and J by 2 bases, with 9 bases left in between. CDR3 sequence reads: CASSTQGTGNTIYF. CDR3 bases: TGTGCCAGTAGTACCCAGGGAACTGGAAACACCATATATTTT.

The chain links TRBV29-1 to TRBJ1-3; 8 bases fit TRBD1. CDR3 length equals 13 residues. After removal of 7 bases from V and 2 bases from J, the junction contained 4 bases not matched to a gene. The germline gives CDR1 SQVTM, CDR2 ANQGSEA. The CDR3 sequence: CSGMTGAGNTIYF. In DNA, the CDR3 is TGCAGCGGGATGACAGGGGCTGGAAACACCATATATTTT.

The chain uses TRBV10-3 and TRBJ1-2; TRBD1 matches at 7 bases. The CDR3 extends over 14 amino acids. V dropped 5 bases and J dropped 0; count of bases not matched to a gene: 3. CDR1 ENHRY and CDR2 SYGVKD come from the germline V gene. CDR3 DNA: TGTGCCATCAGTCCAGGGACAGCTAACTATGGCTACACCTTC. It specifies CAISPGTANYGYTF.